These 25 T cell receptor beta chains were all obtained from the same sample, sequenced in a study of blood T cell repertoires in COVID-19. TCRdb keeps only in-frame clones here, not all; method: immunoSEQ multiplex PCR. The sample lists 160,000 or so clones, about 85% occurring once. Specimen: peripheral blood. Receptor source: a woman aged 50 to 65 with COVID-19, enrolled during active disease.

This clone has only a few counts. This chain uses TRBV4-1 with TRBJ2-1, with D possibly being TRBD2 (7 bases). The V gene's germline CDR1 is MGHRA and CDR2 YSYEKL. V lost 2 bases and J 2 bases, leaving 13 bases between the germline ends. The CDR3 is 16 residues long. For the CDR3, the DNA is TGCGCCAGCAGCCAATGGAGGGGGGGGGCCTACAATGAGCAGTTCTTC. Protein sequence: CASSQWRGGAYNEQFF.

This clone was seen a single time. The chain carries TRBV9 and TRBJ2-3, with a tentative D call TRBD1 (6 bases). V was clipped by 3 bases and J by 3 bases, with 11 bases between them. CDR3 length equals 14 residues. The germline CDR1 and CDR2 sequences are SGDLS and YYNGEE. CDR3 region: CASSESGVTDTQYF. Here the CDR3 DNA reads TGTGCCAGCAGCGAGTCAGGGGTTACAGATACGCAGTATTTT.

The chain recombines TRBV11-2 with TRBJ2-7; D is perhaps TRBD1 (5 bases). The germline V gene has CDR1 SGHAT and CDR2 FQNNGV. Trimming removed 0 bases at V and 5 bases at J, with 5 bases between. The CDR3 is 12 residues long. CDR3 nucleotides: TGTGCCAGCAGCTTAGAAGGGGACGAGCAGTACTTC. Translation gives CASSLEGDEQYF.

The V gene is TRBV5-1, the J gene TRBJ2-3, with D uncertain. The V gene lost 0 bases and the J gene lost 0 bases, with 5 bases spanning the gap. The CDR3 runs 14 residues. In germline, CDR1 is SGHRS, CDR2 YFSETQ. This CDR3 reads CASSLGTSTDTQYF. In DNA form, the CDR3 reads TGCGCCAGCAGCTTGGGTACTAGCACAGATACGCAGTATTTT.

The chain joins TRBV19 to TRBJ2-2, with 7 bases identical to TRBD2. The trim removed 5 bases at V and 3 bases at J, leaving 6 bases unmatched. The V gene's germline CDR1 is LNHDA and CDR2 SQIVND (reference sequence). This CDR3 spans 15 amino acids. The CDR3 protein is CASSLRGGDTGELFF. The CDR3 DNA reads TGTGCCAGTAGTCTTCGCGGGGGAGACACCGGGGAGCTGTTTTTT. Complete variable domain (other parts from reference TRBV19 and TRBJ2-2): DGGITQSPKYLFRKEGQNVTLSCEQNLNHDAMYWYRQDPGQGLRLIYYSQIVNDFQKGDIAEGYSVSREKKESFPLTVTSAQKNPTAFYLCASSLRGGDTGELFFGEGSRLTVL.

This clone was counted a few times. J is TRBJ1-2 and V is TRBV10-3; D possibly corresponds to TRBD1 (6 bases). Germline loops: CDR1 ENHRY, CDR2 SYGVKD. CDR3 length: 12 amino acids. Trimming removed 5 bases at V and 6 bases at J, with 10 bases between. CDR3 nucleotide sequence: TGTGCCATCAGTCTTAGGGGGAATGGCTACACCTTC. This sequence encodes CAISLRGNGYTF.

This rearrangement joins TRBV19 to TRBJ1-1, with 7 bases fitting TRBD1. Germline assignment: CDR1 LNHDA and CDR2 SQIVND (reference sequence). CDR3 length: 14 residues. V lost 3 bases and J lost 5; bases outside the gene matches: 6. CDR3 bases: TGTGCCAGTAGTATCGGAGGGGGCTGGACTGAAGCTTTCTTT. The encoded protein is CASSIGGGWTEAFF.

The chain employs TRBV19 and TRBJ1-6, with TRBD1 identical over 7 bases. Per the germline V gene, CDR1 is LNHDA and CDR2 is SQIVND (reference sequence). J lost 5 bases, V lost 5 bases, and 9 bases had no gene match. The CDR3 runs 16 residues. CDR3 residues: CASSGTAASNNSPLHF. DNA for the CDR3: TGTGCCAGTAGTGGGACAGCCGCTTCCAATAATTCACCCCTCCACTTT.

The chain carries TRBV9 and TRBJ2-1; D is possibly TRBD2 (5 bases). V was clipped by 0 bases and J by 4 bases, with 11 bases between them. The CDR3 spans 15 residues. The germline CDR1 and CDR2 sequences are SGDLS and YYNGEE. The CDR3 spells CASSVELAAYNEQFF. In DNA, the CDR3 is TGTGCCAGCAGCGTAGAGCTAGCCGCATACAATGAGCAGTTCTTC.

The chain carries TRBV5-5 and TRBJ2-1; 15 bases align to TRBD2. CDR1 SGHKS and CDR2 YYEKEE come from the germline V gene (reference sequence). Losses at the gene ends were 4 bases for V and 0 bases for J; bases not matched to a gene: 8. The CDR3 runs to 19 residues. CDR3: CASSTRTSGGASSYNEQFF. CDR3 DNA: TGTGCCAGCAGCACACGGACTAGCGGGGGGGCGTCCTCCTACAATGAGCAGTTCTTC.

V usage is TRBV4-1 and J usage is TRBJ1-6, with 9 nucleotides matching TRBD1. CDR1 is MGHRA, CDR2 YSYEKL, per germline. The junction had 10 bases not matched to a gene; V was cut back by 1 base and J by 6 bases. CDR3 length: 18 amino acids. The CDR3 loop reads CASSQADPGTGLNSPLHF. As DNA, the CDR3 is TGCGCCAGCAGCCAAGCCGACCCCGGGACAGGGCTTAATTCACCCCTCCACTTT.

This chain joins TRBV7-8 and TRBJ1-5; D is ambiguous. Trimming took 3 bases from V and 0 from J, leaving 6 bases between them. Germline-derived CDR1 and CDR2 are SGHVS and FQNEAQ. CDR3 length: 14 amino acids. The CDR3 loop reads CASSFSLSNQPQHF. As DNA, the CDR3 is TGTGCCAGCAGCTTCAGTCTTAGCAATCAGCCCCAGCATTTT.

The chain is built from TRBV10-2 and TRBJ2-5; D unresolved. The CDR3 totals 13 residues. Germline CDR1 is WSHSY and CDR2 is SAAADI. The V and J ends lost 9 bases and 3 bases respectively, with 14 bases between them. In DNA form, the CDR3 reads TGCGCCAGTCCATCAGCGTATGAAGAGACCCAGTACTTC. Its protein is CASPSAYEETQYF.

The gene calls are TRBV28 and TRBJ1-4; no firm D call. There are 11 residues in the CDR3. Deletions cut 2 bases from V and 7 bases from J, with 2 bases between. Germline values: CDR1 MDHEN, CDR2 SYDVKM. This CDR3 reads CASSLLEKLFF. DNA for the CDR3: TGTGCCAGCAGTTTACTTGAAAAACTGTTTTTT.

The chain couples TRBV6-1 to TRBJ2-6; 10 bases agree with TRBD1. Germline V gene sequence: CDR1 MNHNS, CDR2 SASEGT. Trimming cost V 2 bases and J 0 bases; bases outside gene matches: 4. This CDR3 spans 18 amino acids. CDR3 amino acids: CASSEMWTGGSGANVLTF. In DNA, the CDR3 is TGTGCCAGCAGTGAAATGTGGACAGGGGGCTCTGGGGCCAACGTCCTGACTTTC.

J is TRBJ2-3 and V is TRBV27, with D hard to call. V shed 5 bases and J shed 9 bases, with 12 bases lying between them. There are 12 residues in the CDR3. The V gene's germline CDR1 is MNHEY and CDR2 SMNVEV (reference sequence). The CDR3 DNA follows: TGTGCCAGCAGTCCCAACCCGGAGACGCAGTATTTT. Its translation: CASSPNPETQYF.

In DNA form, the CDR3 reads TGTGCCACTCTGGGGGCAGGGTGGATCGACTATGGCTACACCTTC. Translated, it gives CATLGAGWIDYGYTF. V usage is TRBV19 and J usage is TRBJ1-2, with D tentatively TRBD1 (6 bases). The V gene's germline CDR1 is LNHDA and CDR2 SQIVND (reference sequence). Trimming took off 10 bases at V and 3 bases at J, with 21 bases between the two ends. The CDR3 sequence is 15 residues long.

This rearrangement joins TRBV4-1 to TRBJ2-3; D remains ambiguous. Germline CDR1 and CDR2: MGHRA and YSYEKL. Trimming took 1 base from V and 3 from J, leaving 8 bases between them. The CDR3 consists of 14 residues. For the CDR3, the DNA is TGCGCCAGCAGCCAAGCGAGGCAAACAGATACGCAGTATTTT. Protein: CASSQARQTDTQYF.

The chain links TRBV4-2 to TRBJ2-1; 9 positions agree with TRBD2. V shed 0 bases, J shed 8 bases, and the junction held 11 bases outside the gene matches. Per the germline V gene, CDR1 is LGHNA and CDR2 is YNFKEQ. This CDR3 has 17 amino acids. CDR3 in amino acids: CASSQDFAAGGRDEQFF. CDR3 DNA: TGTGCCAGCAGCCAAGATTTCGCCGCGGGGGGGAGGGATGAGCAGTTCTTC.

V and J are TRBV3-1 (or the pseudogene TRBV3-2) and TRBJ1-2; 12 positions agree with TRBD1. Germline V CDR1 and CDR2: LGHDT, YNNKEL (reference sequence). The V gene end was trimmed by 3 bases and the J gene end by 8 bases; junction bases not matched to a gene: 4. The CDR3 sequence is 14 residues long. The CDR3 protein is CASSQGQGAVGYTF. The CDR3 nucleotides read TGTGCCAGCAGCCAGGGACAGGGGGCGGTAGGCTACACCTTC.

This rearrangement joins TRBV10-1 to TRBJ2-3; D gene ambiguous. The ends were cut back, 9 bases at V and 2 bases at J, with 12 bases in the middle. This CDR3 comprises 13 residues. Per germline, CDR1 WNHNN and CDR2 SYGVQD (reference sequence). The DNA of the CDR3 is TGCGCCAGAGATTCGCAGTCCACAGATACGCAGTATTTT. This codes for CARDSQSTDTQYF.

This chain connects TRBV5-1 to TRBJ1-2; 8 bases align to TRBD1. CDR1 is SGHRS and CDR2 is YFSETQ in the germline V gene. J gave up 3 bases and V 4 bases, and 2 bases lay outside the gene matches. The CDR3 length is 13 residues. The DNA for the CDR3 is TGCGCCAGCAGCCCAGGGGGCGACTATGGCTACACCTTC. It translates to CASSPGGDYGYTF.

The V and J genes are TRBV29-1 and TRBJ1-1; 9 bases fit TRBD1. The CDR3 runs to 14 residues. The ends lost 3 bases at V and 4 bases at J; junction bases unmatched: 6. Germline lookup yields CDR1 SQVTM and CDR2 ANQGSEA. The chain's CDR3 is CSVEGQGGGTEAFF. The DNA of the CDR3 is TGCAGCGTTGAGGGACAGGGAGGAGGCACTGAAGCTTTCTTT.

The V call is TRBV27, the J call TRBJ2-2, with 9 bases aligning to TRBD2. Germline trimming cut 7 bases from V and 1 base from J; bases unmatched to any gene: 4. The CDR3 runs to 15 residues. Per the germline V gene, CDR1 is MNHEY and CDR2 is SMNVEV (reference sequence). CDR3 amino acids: CASKRGAGNTGELFF. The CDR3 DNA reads TGTGCCAGCAAGCGGGGGGCGGGGAACACCGGGGAGCTGTTTTTT.

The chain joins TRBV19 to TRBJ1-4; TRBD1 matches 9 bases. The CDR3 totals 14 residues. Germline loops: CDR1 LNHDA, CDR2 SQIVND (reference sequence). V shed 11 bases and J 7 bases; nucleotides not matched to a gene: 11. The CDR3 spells CAAHRGLGSEKLFF. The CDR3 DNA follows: TGTGCCGCCCACAGGGGGCTAGGAAGTGAAAAACTGTTTTTT.